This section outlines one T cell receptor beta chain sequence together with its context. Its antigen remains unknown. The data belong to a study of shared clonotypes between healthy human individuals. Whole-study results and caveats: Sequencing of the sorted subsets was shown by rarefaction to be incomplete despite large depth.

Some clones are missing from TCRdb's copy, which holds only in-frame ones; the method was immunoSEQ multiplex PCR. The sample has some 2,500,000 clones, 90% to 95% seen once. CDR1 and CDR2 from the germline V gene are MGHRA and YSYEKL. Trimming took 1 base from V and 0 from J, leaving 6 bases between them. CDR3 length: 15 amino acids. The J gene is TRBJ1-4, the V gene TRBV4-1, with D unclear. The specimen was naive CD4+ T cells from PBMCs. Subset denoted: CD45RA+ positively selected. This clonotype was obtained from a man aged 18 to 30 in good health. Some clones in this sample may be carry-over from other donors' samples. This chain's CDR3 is CASSQVPTTNEKLFF. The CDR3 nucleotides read TGCGCCAGCAGCCAAGTCCCTACAACTAATGAAAAACTGTTTTTT.